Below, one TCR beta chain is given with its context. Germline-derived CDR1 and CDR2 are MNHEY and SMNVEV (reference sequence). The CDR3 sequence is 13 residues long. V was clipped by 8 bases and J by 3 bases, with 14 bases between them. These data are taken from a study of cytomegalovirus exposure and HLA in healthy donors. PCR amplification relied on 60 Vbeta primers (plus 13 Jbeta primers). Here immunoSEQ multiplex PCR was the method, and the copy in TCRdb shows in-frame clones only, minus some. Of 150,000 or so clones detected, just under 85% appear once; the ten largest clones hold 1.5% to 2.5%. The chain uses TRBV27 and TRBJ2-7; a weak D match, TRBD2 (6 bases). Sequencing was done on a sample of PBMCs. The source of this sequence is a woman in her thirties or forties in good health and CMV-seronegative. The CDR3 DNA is TGTGCCAGCTCCCCGGGACTCAGCTACGAGCAGTACTTC. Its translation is CASSPGLSYEQYF.